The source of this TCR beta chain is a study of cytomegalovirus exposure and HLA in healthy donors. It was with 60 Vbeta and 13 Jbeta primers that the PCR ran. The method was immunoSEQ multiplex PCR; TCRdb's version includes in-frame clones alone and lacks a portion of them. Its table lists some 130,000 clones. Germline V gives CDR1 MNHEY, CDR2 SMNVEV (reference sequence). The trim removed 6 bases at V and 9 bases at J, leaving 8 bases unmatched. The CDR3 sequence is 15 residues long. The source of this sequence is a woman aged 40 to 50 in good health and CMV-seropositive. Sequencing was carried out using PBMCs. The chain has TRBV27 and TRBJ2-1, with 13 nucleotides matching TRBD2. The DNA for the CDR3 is TGTGCCAGCAGCTTACTAGCGGGAGGGCCGGTTGAGCAGTTCTTC. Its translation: CASSLLAGGPVEQFF.